A selection of T cell receptor beta chains follows, all from one sample in a study of early T cells in non-severe SARS-CoV-2 infection. A single record per CDR3 protein comes from TCRdb applying MiXCR to the 5' RACE reads. Among 65,000 to 80,000 distinct CDR3 sequences, roughly 13% were seen once, and the ten largest hold 1% to 1.4%. The sample taken for sequencing was whole blood. The source of these receptors is an adult who was a healthcare worker with PCR-confirmed SARS-CoV-2 infection or an uninfected control (not recorded which). CDR3s leave out the opening cysteine and the closing phenylalanine or tryptophan.

TRBV3-1	12	TRBJ2-7	ASSQARFSYEQY
TRBV20-1	10	TRBJ2-4	SARGDTYIQY
TRBV5-5	15	TRBJ1-1	ASSLDVRGLMNTEAF
TRBV12-3/TRBV12-4	14	TRBJ1-1	ASSLGLGTGRRVAF
TRBV11-2	12	TRBJ2-3	ASSLVSPPDTQY
TRBV29-1	11	TRBJ2-1	SVKGLANNEQF
TRBV20-1	13	TRBJ2-4	SASSRGLAKNIQY
TRBV20-1	13	TRBJ2-1	SARDPRTGYNEQF
TRBV6-2/TRBV6-3	12	TRBJ2-5	ASSYGGPQETQY
TRBV28	8	TRBJ2-1	ASIDDEQF
TRBV5-4	13	TRBJ2-1	ASSLGGGSYNEQF
TRBV12-3/TRBV12-4	13	TRBJ2-1	ASSSRDRIPGEQF
TRBV29-1	13	TRBJ2-1	SVPNGRGIYNEQF
TRBV12-3/TRBV12-4	11	TRBJ1-3	ASSLLYGNTIY
TRBV27	14	TRBJ1-5	ASSLSGTASNQPQH
TRBV5-1	12	TRBJ2-7	ASSPGQRAFEQY
TRBV28	9	TRBJ2-7	ASNVGGEQY
TRBV6-6	13	TRBJ2-2	ASSYERLFTGELF
TRBV19	13	TRBJ2-2	ASSTQDRGTGELF
TRBV28	13	TRBJ1-1	ASSSPTAMNTEAF
TRBV6-4	12	TRBJ1-1	ASSDGGGNTEAF
TRBV11-2	13	TRBJ2-3	ASSLGSPGTDTQY
TRBV2	15	TRBJ2-3	ASTRTLAGAGTDTQY
TRBV3-1	15	TRBJ2-1	ASSQPGTSGRVDEQF
TRBV12-3/TRBV12-4	12	TRBJ1-1	ASSLVTGGTEAF
TRBV20-1	10	TRBJ1-1	SVTTANTEAF
TRBV28	9	TRBJ1-2	ASTQNYGYT
TRBV3-1	14	TRBJ2-1	ASSQDDLSSYNEQF
TRBV7-9	9	TRBJ2-2	ASSPPGELF
TRBV5-1	11	TRBJ1-1	ASSEQGNVEAF
TRBV28	11	TRBJ2-7	ASSPTGSHEQY
TRBV9	11	TRBJ1-1	ASSVVTGDEAF
TRBV20-1	11	TRBJ1-2	SARVDRNYGYT
TRBV27	11	TRBJ1-2	ASSGVGSYGYT
TRBV6-1	16	TRBJ2-3	ASSETQRGDPSTDTQY
TRBV27	14	TRBJ2-1	ASSARTSGRANEQF
TRBV14	12	TRBJ2-7	ASSQRNTGYEQY
TRBV11-2	13	TRBJ1-5	ASSLGDRGNQPQH
TRBV10-3	13	TRBJ2-3	AIGKQETSTDTQY
TRBV10-3	12	TRBJ2-5	ATSDPAGLETQY
TRBV12-3/TRBV12-4	12	TRBJ2-3	ASSPSVPTDTQY
TRBV5-4	13	TRBJ2-5	ASSSHILDQETQY
TRBV7-2	12	TRBJ1-2	ASSFQGQSYGYT
TRBV7-9	10	TRBJ1-5	ASSLDAQPQH
TRBV3-1	12	TRBJ2-7	ASSQDHSGVEQY